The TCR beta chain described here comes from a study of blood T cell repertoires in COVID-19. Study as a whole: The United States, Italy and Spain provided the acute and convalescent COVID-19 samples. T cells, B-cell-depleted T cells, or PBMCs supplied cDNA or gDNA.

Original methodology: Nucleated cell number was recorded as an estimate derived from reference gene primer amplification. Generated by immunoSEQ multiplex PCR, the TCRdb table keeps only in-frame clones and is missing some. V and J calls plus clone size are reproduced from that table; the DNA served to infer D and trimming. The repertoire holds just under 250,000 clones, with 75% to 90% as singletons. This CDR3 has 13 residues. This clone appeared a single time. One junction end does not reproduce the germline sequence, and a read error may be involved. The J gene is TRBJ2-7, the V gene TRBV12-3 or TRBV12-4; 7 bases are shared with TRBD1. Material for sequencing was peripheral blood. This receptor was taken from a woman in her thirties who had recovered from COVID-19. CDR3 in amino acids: CVSSLNRGDEQYF. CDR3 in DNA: TGTGTCAGCAGTTTAAACAGGGGCGACGAGCAGTACTTC.